What follows is one T cell receptor (beta chain) and its context. Antigen unknown. CDR1 and CDR2 from the germline V gene are SGHRS and YFSETQ. The CDR3 totals 15 residues. Trimming cost V 2 bases and J 5 bases, with 11 bases left between them. Some clones are missing from TCRdb's copy, which holds only in-frame ones; the method was immunoSEQ multiplex PCR. The repertoire includes millions of clones, more than 90% of them detected once, and roughly 0.15% sits in the top ten. This entry belongs to a study of shared clonotypes between healthy human individuals. As for the study in general: Three plates each covered CD4 naive and memory; CD8 naive two, CD8 memory one.

Study observations and caveats: A few donors held about 5% of naive CD4 clonotypes in common.

The rearrangement uses TRBV5-1 and TRBJ1-6; D gene uncertain. The TCR comes from a man aged 18-30 years in good health. Sequenced: naive CD4+ T cells sorted from blood. Subset given: CD45RA+ positively selected. Here the CDR3 reads CASSFGVINNSPLHF. In DNA form, the CDR3 reads TGCGCCAGCAGCTTCGGGGTGATAAATAATTCACCCCTCCACTTT.